This T cell receptor beta chain was sequenced for a study of blood T cell repertoires in COVID-19. In terms of age and location, participants ranged from roughly 18 to 90 years and lived in fewer than 30 US areas. Grouping used clinical history reported by participants in a survey and questionnaire. Assay used: immunoSEQ multiplex PCR; TCRdb lists only in-frame clones, some missing. Among 200,000 to 250,000 clones listed, over 80% were seen once. The V gene end was trimmed by 5 bases and the J gene end by 8 bases; junction bases not matched to a gene: 7. CDR3 length: 13 amino acids. Germline loops: CDR1 SEHNR, CDR2 FQNEAQ (reference sequence). This clone was counted between two and nine times.

Material: PBMCs or T cells enriched from blood (not recorded which). The sequence derives from a woman in her thirties with acute COVID-19. V gene TRBV7-9 combines with J gene TRBJ1-1; 8 bases are shared with TRBD1. The CDR3 region is CASSPRQGPEAFF. The CDR3 DNA reads as TGTGCCAGCAGCCCCCGACAGGGGCCAGAAGCTTTCTTT.